Below are 19 T cell receptor beta chains sequenced from a single sample in a study of CD4 and CD8 cells across lung adenocarcinoma regions. One entry per CDR3 protein results from TCRdb running MiXCR on the PCR reads. The table lists more than 6,000 distinct CDR3 sequences, over 40% of them singletons. Sequenced input: CD8+ T cells from the center of a lung tumor. Receptors were obtained from a female donor with lung adenocarcinoma. The CD4 and CD8 labels of this study may be unreliable.

In regard to this clonotype: Its ends do not fully match the called genes, so a read error is possible. The chain is built from TRBV7-2 and TRBJ2-3; D not certain. Germline loops: CDR1 SGHTA, CDR2 FQGNSA. There are 14 residues in the CDR3. CDR3 loop: CGSTVLGTTNTQYF. The CDR3 nucleotides read TGCGGCAGCACGGTGCTGGGAACCACAAATACGCAGTACTTT.

This clonotype has only a few counts. The chain links TRBV29-1 to TRBJ2-7; no reliable D call. Germline assignment: CDR1 SQVTM and CDR2 ANQGSEA. V lost 0 bases to trimming and J lost 1 base, with 4 bases between them. The CDR3 is 12 residues long. For the CDR3, the DNA is TGCAGCGTTGAAGAAGGGTCCTACGAGCAGTACTTC. Translating gives CSVEEGSYEQYF.

J is TRBJ2-5 and V is TRBV6-1, with TRBD2 as a possible D gene (5 bases). Germline V gene lookup returns CDR1 MNHNS and CDR2 SASEGT. The CDR3 sequence is 14 residues long. With 8 bases removed from V and 8 bases from J, the gap between germline ends came to 21 bases. The DNA of the CDR3 is TGTGCCAGCCTGGGCGGCCTAGCCAAAAACACCCAGTACTTC. Translated, it gives CASLGGLAKNTQYF.

This clonotype was observed at least ten times. The rearrangement links TRBV11-1 to TRBJ2-7; D gene uncertain. CDR3 length: 15 residues. Trimming removed 2 bases from V and 5 bases from J, with 16 bases in between. The germline V gene encodes CDR1 SGHAT and CDR2 FQDESV (reference sequence). This chain's CDR3 is CASSLIPLGGDEQYF. CDR3 in DNA: TGTGCCAGCAGCTTAATTCCCTTAGGTGGAGACGAGCAGTACTTC. The entire variable domain, with the rest obtained from reference TRBV11-1 and TRBJ2-7, is as follows: EAEVAQSPRYKITEKSQAVAFWCDPISGHATLYWYRQILGQGPELLVQFQDESVVDDSQLPKDRFSAERLKGVDSTLKIQPAELGDSAMYLCASSLIPLGGDEQYFGPGTRLTVT.

This clonotype appeared many times. This CDR3 reads CATTPAAYNSPLHF. CDR3 sequence (DNA): TGTGCCACCACCCCCGCCGCGTATAATTCACCCCTCCACTTT. The J gene is TRBJ1-6, the V gene TRBV6-1; D call uncertain. The V end lost 10 bases, the J end lost 4 bases, and 14 bases lay between the germline ends. This CDR3 is 14 amino acids long. CDR1 is MNHNS and CDR2 is SASEGT in the germline V gene.

This clonotype is termed large (0.1 to 1%). The rearrangement uses TRBV7-2 and TRBJ2-5, with 10 bases matching TRBD2. V trimming: 5 bases; J trimming: 7 bases; junction bases outside the gene matches: 4. Germline loops: CDR1 SGHTA, CDR2 FQGNSA. This CDR3 has 13 residues. CDR3 residues: CASSPSGRGTQYF. The CDR3, as DNA: TGTGCCAGCAGCCCAAGCGGGAGGGGGACCCAGTACTTC.

CDR3 protein: CAGGEGGRGQETQYF. In nucleotides, the CDR3 is TGTGCCGGGGGTGAAGGGGGGCGTGGCCAAGAGACCCAGTACTTC. V is TRBV6-1 and J is TRBJ2-5; D could derive from TRBD1 or TRBD2 (6 bases each). CDR3 size: 15 residues. CDR1 and CDR2 from the germline V gene are MNHNS and SASEGT. Trimming shortened V by 11 bases and J by 1 base, and 20 bases separated the two germline ends.

The CDR3 bases are TGTGCCAGCAGTCCCTCTGCCAAAAACATGCAGTATTTT. It codes for CASSPSAKNMQYF. The chain joins TRBV27 to TRBJ2-3; D gene ambiguous. CDR1 and CDR2 (germline): MNHEY, SMNVEV (reference sequence). V was trimmed by 5 bases and J by 11 bases, leaving 17 bases between them. CDR3 size: 13 residues.

The chain joins TRBV6-1 to TRBJ2-3, with TRBD2 identical over 12 bases. The J call may not be correct, given that the DNA end is closer to TRBJ2-7. Germline CDR1 MNHNS, CDR2 SASEGT. CDR3 length: 18 residues. CDR3: CASTSAGTSGRGPDTQYF. CDR3 in DNA: TGTGCCAGCACCTCTGCGGGGACTAGCGGGCGGGGCCCAGATACGCAGTACTTC.

By sample fraction, this clonotype is medium-sized. The chain joins TRBV6-1 to TRBJ1-3, with TRBD1 identical over 7 bases. Losses at the gene ends were 3 bases for V and 4 bases for J; bases not matched to a gene: 3. The germline V gene encodes CDR1 MNHNS and CDR2 SASEGT. This CDR3 spans 14 amino acids. CDR3 DNA sequence: TGTGCCAGCAGTGAGAGGGGGCTAGGAAACACCATATATTTT. Protein sequence: CASSERGLGNTIYF.

The rearrangement links TRBV20-1 to TRBJ2-3; D possibly corresponds to TRBD2 (6 bases). The CDR3 is 13 residues long. The V gene lost 6 bases and the J gene lost 2 bases, with 12 bases spanning the gap. Germline-derived CDR1 and CDR2 are DFQATT and SNEGSKA (reference sequence). CDR3 bases: TGCAGTGCCGCGGGAACCTTCACAGATACGCAGTATTTT. This gives the protein CSAAGTFTDTQYF.

On this clonotype itself: A much bigger clone sits one base away, suggesting this may be a read error. This CDR3 is CASTGTSGYNEQYF. CDR3 coding DNA: TGTGCCAGCACCGGGACTAGCGGGTACAATGAGCAGTACTTC. The V gene is TRBV27, the J gene TRBJ2-1, with 12 bases identical to TRBD2. The J call is uncertain, as TRBJ2-7 better fits the DNA end. The CDR3 consists of 14 residues. Germline V lookup: CDR1 MNHEY, CDR2 SMNVEV (reference sequence).

A remark on this clonotype: An end of the junction differs from the germline gene, which may be a read error. V usage is TRBV6-1 and J usage is TRBJ2-3; TRBD2 matches 7 bases. CDR1 MNHNS and CDR2 SASEGT come from the germline V gene. The CDR3 is 20 residues long. In DNA form, the CDR3 reads TGTGCCAGCAGTCCCTCAGACGGGAGGAATGGTTTTTTCGAAACAGAGACGCAGTATTTC. Translating it yields CASSPSDGRNGFFETETQYF.

This clonotype was picked up a small number of times. The chain links TRBV27 to TRBJ2-7, with a possible D match to TRBD1 (6 bases). The CDR3 is 15 residues long. CDR1 is MNHEY and CDR2 is SMNVEV in the germline V gene (reference sequence). Trimming shortened V by 6 bases and J by 0 bases, and 15 bases separated the two germline ends. Written as DNA, the CDR3 is TGTGCCAGCAGCCAAGGACAGATCTACTCCTACGAGCAGTACTTC. Its translation is CASSQGQIYSYEQYF.

This sequence joins TRBV4-1 and TRBJ2-3; D is undetermined. V was shortened by 2 bases and J by 1 base, with 4 bases between the two germline ends. The germline gives CDR1 MGHRA, CDR2 YSYEKL. The CDR3 consists of 13 residues. This chain's CDR3 is CASSQWGTDTQYF. The DNA for the CDR3 is TGCGCCAGCAGCCAATGGGGCACAGATACGCAGTATTTT.

This clonotype showed up many times. The V call is TRBV7-3, the J call TRBJ2-3; D remains unclear. The germline V gene encodes CDR1 SGHTA and CDR2 FQGTGA. V was trimmed by 2 bases and J by 5 bases, leaving 8 bases between them. This CDR3 is built from 13 residues. The CDR3 is CASSLSRQDTQYF. The CDR3 DNA sequence: TGTGCCAGCAGCTTATCGCGACAAGATACGCAGTATTTT.

The chain carries TRBV7-6 and TRBJ2-1, with TRBD1 identical over 7 bases. The J call is in doubt because the DNA end fits TRBJ2-7 better. The CDR3 spans 15 residues. Germline-derived CDR1 and CDR2 are SGHVS and FNYEAQ. The CDR3, as DNA: TGTGCCAGCAGCTACCGGGACAGTTCATTCTACGAGCAGTACTTC. It specifies CASSYRDSSFYEQYF.

Of note for this clonotype: At one end the junction does not follow the germline gene, possibly because of a read error. The chain joins TRBV27 to TRBJ2-3, with 7 bases fitting TRBD2. The CDR3 is 18 amino acids. Germline V gene lookup returns CDR1 MNHEY and CDR2 SMNVEV (reference sequence). In DNA, the CDR3 is TGTGCGAGCAGTTTCGGGGGGAGAGGGGCGGGCGTCCAATATACGCAGTATTTT. Translated, it gives CASSFGGRGAGVQYTQYF.

By share of the sample, this clonotype is medium-sized. The chain joins TRBV6-1 to TRBJ1-4, with 9 bases aligning to TRBD1. CDR1 and CDR2 (germline): MNHNS, SASEGT. This CDR3 contains 15 residues. V shed 3 bases, J shed 3 bases, and the junction held 2 bases outside the gene matches. The CDR3 DNA sequence: TGTGCCAGCAGTGACTGGGACAGGGCTAATGAAAAACTGTTTTTT. Protein sequence: CASSDWDRANEKLFF.